One sample yielded the 30 T cell receptor beta chains listed below, sequenced in a study of glioma-infiltrating T cells. Amplification of TCR alpha and beta CDR3 regions from RNA used iRepertoire nested multiplex PCR. TCRdb recomputed calls from the multiplex PCR reads with MiXCR, one row per CDR3 protein. The sample lists 35,000 to 45,000 distinct CDR3 sequences, 20% to 25% occurring once. The material sequenced was glioma tissue, nonneoplastic brain tissue, or PBMCs (not recorded which). The receptors shown here come from a human donor with low-grade glioma or glioblastoma, undergoing nonglioma brain surgery, or in good health (not recorded which).

By share, this clonotype counts as medium-sized (0.01 to 0.1%). The rearrangement links TRBV20-1 to TRBJ1-5; 7 bases are shared with TRBD1. Germline V gene data show CDR1 as DFQATT and CDR2 as SNEGSKA (reference sequence). The ends lost 5 bases at V and 2 bases at J; junction bases unmatched: 6. The CDR3 is 14 residues long. The CDR3 loop is CSAVGTAGNQPQHF. CDR3 DNA sequence: TGCAGTGCTGTTGGGACAGCCGGCAATCAGCCCCAGCATTTT.

There are many counts of this clonotype. The chain joins TRBV9 to TRBJ1-1, with D maybe TRBD1 (5 bases). CDR3 length equals 14 residues. V was trimmed by 0 bases and J by 10 bases, leaving 16 bases between them. Germline CDR1 reads SGDLS; CDR2 reads YYNGEE. CDR3 bases: TGTGCCAGCAGCGTAGGGTTAGGGACCGCCGGAGCTTTCTTT. This sequence encodes CASSVGLGTAGAFF.

V is TRBV19 and J is TRBJ2-7, with 7 bases lining up with TRBD1. V shed 4 bases and J 0 bases; nucleotides not matched to a gene: 9. The CDR3 sequence is 16 residues long. Germline values: CDR1 LNHDA, CDR2 SQIVND (reference sequence). In nucleotides, the CDR3 is TGTGCCAGTAGTACAACCGGGACAGCTGTCTCCTACGAGCAGTACTTC. Its translation is CASSTTGTAVSYEQYF.

This clonotype showed up many times. The rearrangement links TRBV6-1 to TRBJ2-7; the D gene could be TRBD1 or TRBD2 (5 bases each). This CDR3 comprises 15 residues. Looked up from germline, CDR1 is MNHNS and CDR2 is SASEGT. V was pared by 5 bases and J by 7 bases, with 21 bases between. The CDR3 sequence: CASSPTLGTFGEQYF. The CDR3 DNA is TGTGCCAGCAGTCCCACCTTGGGGACCTTCGGGGAGCAGTACTTC.

This clonotype was seen at least ten times. This chain links TRBV19 with TRBJ1-5; TRBD1 matches 10 bases. With V trimmed by 7 bases and J by 4 bases, 10 bases remained unmatched. The CDR3 spans 16 residues. Germline values: CDR1 LNHDA, CDR2 SQIVND (reference sequence). The CDR3 spells CASNKIDRGRNQPQHF. The CDR3 DNA is TGTGCCAGTAACAAGATCGACAGGGGGCGGAATCAGCCCCAGCATTTT.

In its sample, this clonotype was seen many times. The chain has TRBV20-1 and TRBJ1-1; D is undetermined. The CDR3 extends over 13 amino acids. Trimming removed 4 bases at V and 0 bases at J, with 9 bases between. Germline loops: CDR1 DFQATT, CDR2 SNEGSKA (reference sequence). The CDR3 DNA reads TGCAGTGCTATCTGGACGGTGAACACTGAAGCTTTCTTT. The encoded protein is CSAIWTVNTEAFF.

To note about this clonotype: Given a much more abundant clone one base away, this may be a read error. The chain is built from TRBV9 and TRBJ2-1; the match to TRBD1 covers 7 bases. The CDR3 loop spans 14 amino acids. Germline V gene data show CDR1 as SGDLS and CDR2 as YYNGEE. The V and J ends lost 4 bases and 6 bases, in that order; junction bases with no gene match: 7. The CDR3 nucleotides are TGTGCCAGCAGCCCGTACGCAGGGGGCAATGAGCAGTTCTTC. Translation: CASSPYAGGNEQFF. The variable domain in full, with the rest retrieved from reference TRBV9 and TRBJ2-1, is DSGVTQTPKHLITATGQRVTLRCSPRSGDLSVYWYQQSLDQGLQFLIQYYNGEERAKGNILERFSAQQFPDLHSELNLSSLELGDSALYFCASSPYAGGNEQFFGPGTRLTVL.

In its sample, this clonotype was seen many times. The J gene is TRBJ1-1, the V gene TRBV2, with 8 bases aligning to TRBD1. Germline CDR1 reads SNHLY; CDR2 reads FYNNEI. J gave up 3 bases and V 5 bases, and 5 bases lay outside the gene matches. The CDR3 consists of 14 residues. CDR3 protein: CASSPGTGDTEAFF. Written as DNA, the CDR3 is TGTGCCAGCAGTCCCGGGACAGGAGACACTGAAGCTTTCTTT. Full variable domain (remainder filled in from reference TRBV2 and TRBJ1-1): EPEVTQTPSHQVTQMGQEVILRCVPISNHLYFYWYRQILGQKVEFLVSFYNNEISEKSEIFDDQFSVERPDGSNFTLKIRSTKLEDSAMYFCASSPGTGDTEAFFGQGTRLTVV.

At least ten counts were recorded for this clonotype. The chain employs TRBV20-1 and TRBJ2-7; 8 bases line up with TRBD2. CDR3 length: 16 amino acids. V trimming: 4 bases; J trimming: 2 bases; junction bases outside the gene matches: 13. The germline V gene has CDR1 DFQATT and CDR2 SNEGSKA (reference sequence). This CDR3 reads CSAMPPEREITYEQYF. The CDR3 DNA reads as TGCAGTGCTATGCCCCCCGAGCGGGAGATTACCTACGAGCAGTACTTC.

This clonotype has a count of ten or more. The chain links TRBV4-1 to TRBJ1-1; D ambiguous. CDR1 is MGHRA and CDR2 is YSYEKL in the germline V gene. The V gene lost 2 bases and the J gene lost 5 bases, with 9 bases spanning the gap. The CDR3 contains 13 residues. The CDR3 here is CASSQLGGTEAFF. For the CDR3, the DNA is TGCGCCAGCAGCCAACTGGGTGGAACTGAAGCTTTCTTT.

This clonotype was recorded many times. This chain connects TRBV12-5 to TRBJ1-2; perhaps TRBD1 as D (5 bases). Germline assignment: CDR1 LGHNT and CDR2 FRNRAP. The V end was cut by 10 bases, the J end by 4 bases, with 22 bases between. This CDR3 has 15 amino acids. The DNA of the CDR3 is TGTGCTACCCCCCCTGGCAGGGAAGACGCCTATGGCTACACCTTC. Translating it yields CATPPGREDAYGYTF.

For this clonotype: One end of the junction does not line up with germline, which may come from a read error. The V gene is TRBV12-3 or TRBV12-4, the J gene TRBJ1-4, with TRBD1 matching 7 bases. The CDR3 is 18 amino acids. The CDR3 reads CASSLPGQNEATNGKLFF. CDR3 in DNA: TGTGCCAGCAGTTTACCGGGACAGAACGAAGCAACTAATGGAAAACTGTTTTTT.

This clonotype occurred many times. V and J are TRBV10-2 and TRBJ2-1; D is uncertain. The V end was cut by 7 bases, the J end by 12 bases, with 16 bases between. CDR3 length: 12 residues. Looked up from germline, CDR1 is WSHSY and CDR2 is SAAADI. CDR3 DNA: TGCGCCAGCATGGACGGAGCGATAGTGCAGTTCTTC. This codes for CASMDGAIVQFF.

The J gene is TRBJ2-1, the V gene TRBV29-1; tentatively, D is TRBD2 (6 bases). Trimming shortened V by 6 bases and J by 8 bases, and 17 bases separated the two germline ends. The CDR3 runs 13 residues. The germline CDR1 and CDR2 sequences are SQVTM and ANQGSEA. DNA of the CDR3: TGCAGCGTGGAGGGACCCAACGGGGATGAGCAGTTCTTC. It yields the protein CSVEGPNGDEQFF.

This clonotype was found many times. The V gene is TRBV18, the J gene TRBJ1-1; D is uncertain. The CDR3 covers 12 residues. Trimming took off 2 bases at V and 6 bases at J, with 7 bases between the two ends. The germline CDR1 and CDR2 sequences are KGHSH and LQKENI. The CDR3 region is CASSPLRAEAFF. CDR3 sequence (DNA): TGTGCCAGCTCACCATTAAGGGCTGAAGCTTTCTTT. The whole variable domain, remainder taken from reference TRBV18 and TRBJ1-1, is NAGVMQNPRHLVRRRGQEARLRCSPMKGHSHVYWYRQLPEEGLKFMVYLQKENIIDESGMPKERFSAEFPKEGPSILRIQQVVRGDSAAYFCASSPLRAEAFFGQGTRLTVV.

In this sample, this clonotype turned up many times. The chain recombines TRBV27 with TRBJ2-1; D is undetermined. V was shortened by 6 bases and J by 1 base, with 13 bases between the two germline ends. The V gene's germline CDR1 is MNHEY and CDR2 SMNVEV (reference sequence). The CDR3 spans 15 residues. The chain's CDR3 is CASSLAPGSYNEQFF. The CDR3 region has the DNA TGTGCCAGCAGCCTTGCACCGGGTTCCTACAATGAGCAGTTCTTC.

This clonotype has a count of ten or more. The chain couples TRBV3-1 to TRBJ1-2, with D unclear. The CDR3 runs 13 residues. Trimming left V 4 bases short and J 7 bases short, with 13 bases between. CDR1 is LGHDT, CDR2 YNNKEL, per germline (reference sequence). This chain's CDR3 is CASSLTGGGGYTF. In DNA form, the CDR3 reads TGTGCCAGCAGCCTAACGGGAGGTGGTGGCTACACCTTC.

Note on this clonotype: It may be a read error: a sequence one base away is much more abundant. The V and J genes are TRBV2 and TRBJ1-4; D not certain. The V gene's germline CDR1 is SNHLY and CDR2 FYNNEI. The ends were cut back, 7 bases at V and 8 bases at J, with 20 bases in the middle. CDR3 length equals 15 residues. CDR3 residues: CASIASPGYGEKLFF. Written as DNA, the CDR3 is TGTGCCAGCATAGCCAGCCCCGGGTATGGCGAAAAACTGTTTTTT.

The chain couples TRBV12-3 or TRBV12-4 to TRBJ2-1, with D maybe TRBD2 (5 bases). Trimming pared 7 bases from V and 0 bases from J, leaving 16 bases between. This CDR3 spans 16 amino acids. DNA of the CDR3: TGTGCCAGCATCCCCGGAGTAGCGAGCTCCTACAATGAGCAGTTCTTC. Its protein product is CASIPGVASSYNEQFF.

On this clonotype: This may arise from a read error, as a much more abundant clone is one base away. This chain uses TRBV12-3 or TRBV12-4 with TRBJ2-5; TRBD1 might be the D (6 bases). This CDR3 spans 13 amino acids. The CDR3 region is CASSYRADENQYF. In nucleotides, the CDR3 is TGTGCCAGCAGCTACAGGGCGGACGAGAACCAGTACTTC.

By sample share, this clonotype is medium-sized. The rearrangement uses TRBV6-6 and TRBJ2-3; 9 nucleotides agree with TRBD2. V lost 0 bases to trimming and J lost 2 bases; unmatched junction nucleotides: 3. The V gene's germline CDR1 is MNHNY and CDR2 SVGAGI (reference sequence). This CDR3 region has 16 residues. DNA for the CDR3: TGTGCCAGCAGTTACTCCGCGGGGGGGCCCACAGATACGCAGTATTTT. Translating gives CASSYSAGGPTDTQYF.

This clonotype was seen many times. The gene calls are TRBV10-3 and TRBJ1-1; D is ambiguous. The germline V gene encodes CDR1 ENHRY and CDR2 SYGVKD. Trimming removed 1 base at V and 1 base at J, with 4 bases between. The CDR3 loop spans 13 amino acids. CDR3 DNA sequence: TGTGCCATCAGTGAGTTTCCGAACACTGAAGCTTTCTTT. This gives the protein CAISEFPNTEAFF.

The chain links TRBV4-1 to TRBJ1-3; unclear D gene. V lost 0 bases and J lost 0, with 12 bases in between. The V gene's germline CDR1 is MGHRA and CDR2 YSYEKL. This CDR3 has 17 residues. The CDR3 DNA reads TGCGCCAGCAGCCAAGATCACGGCACCGACTCTGGAAACACCATATATTTT. Translated: CASSQDHGTDSGNTIYF.

This clonotype was seen ten or more times. V and J are TRBV12-3 or TRBV12-4 and TRBJ1-4; 7 bases agree with TRBD1. The V and J ends lost 3 bases and 7 bases, in that order; junction bases with no gene match: 5. CDR3 length: 14 residues. CDR3 loop: CASSFQTGIEKLFF. CDR3 DNA: TGTGCCAGCAGTTTCCAGACAGGGATTGAAAAACTGTTTTTT.

The sample holds many counts of this clonotype. The chain couples TRBV12-3 or TRBV12-4 to TRBJ2-5; D unclear. V lost 6 bases and J 4 bases, leaving 15 bases between the germline ends. The CDR3 spans 14 residues. CDR3 sequence reads: CASSPRAGRETQYF. The DNA for the CDR3 is TGTGCCAGCAGCCCTCGGGCAGGTCGAGAGACCCAGTACTTC.

This clonotype was detected many times. The V gene is TRBV18, the J gene TRBJ2-5; either TRBD1 or TRBD2 may supply D (5 bases each). Germline CDR1 and CDR2: KGHSH and LQKENI. Trimming removed 3 bases from V and 3 bases from J, with 14 bases in between. The CDR3 loop spans 15 amino acids. The CDR3 reads CASSPPFWDEETQYF. The CDR3 bases are TGTGCCAGCTCACCCCCGTTTTGGGACGAAGAGACCCAGTACTTC.

Concerning this clonotype itself: A much larger clone sits a single nucleotide away, making a read error possible. This sequence joins TRBV28 and TRBJ2-5; 10 bases are a match to TRBD2. This CDR3 is built from 17 residues. Germline-derived CDR1 and CDR2 are MDHEN and SYDVKM. The CDR3 here is CASSPGMVAGGQETKYF. The CDR3 DNA sequence: TGTGCCAGCAGCCCAGGGATGGTAGCGGGGGGACAAGAGACCAAGTACTTC.

This clonotype was recorded many times. This rearrangement joins TRBV28 to TRBJ1-5; D is unclear. This CDR3 has 13 residues. V shed 4 bases and J shed 5 bases, with 9 bases lying between them. Germline CDR1 reads MDHEN; CDR2 reads SYDVKM. For the CDR3, the DNA is TGTGCCAGCAGTTATCCGGGATATCAGCCCCAGCATTTT. This sequence encodes CASSYPGYQPQHF.

Judged by abundance, this clonotype is medium-sized (0.01 to 0.1%). CDR3 nucleotide sequence: TGTGCCAGCAGTCAACAGAGGTACACTGAAGCTTTCTTT. This encodes CASSQQRYTEAFF. The chain couples TRBV6-1 to TRBJ1-1; D ambiguous. V shed 5 bases and J shed 3 bases, with 10 bases lying between them. CDR1 and CDR2 (germline): MNHNS, SASEGT. This CDR3 contains 13 residues.

This clonotype is medium-sized (0.01 to 0.1%) within its sample. The V gene is TRBV6-1, the J gene TRBJ2-2; TRBD2 might be the D (6 bases). This CDR3 has 21 residues. Germline CDR1 reads MNHNS; CDR2 reads SASEGT. V lost 6 bases to trimming and J lost 6 bases, with 35 bases between them. In nucleotides, the CDR3 is TGTGCCAGCAGCCCAAAAGAGGTAGCGGACATGAGAAGGGTATTCGCCGGGGAGCTGTTTTTT. Protein: CASSPKEVADMRRVFAGELFF.